The next 27 T cell receptor beta chains were all read from a single sample in a study of cytomegalovirus exposure and HLA in healthy donors. PCR amplification relied on 60 Vbeta primers (plus 13 Jbeta primers). TCRdb's table, derived via immunoSEQ multiplex PCR, lists solely in-frame clones and lacks some. The sample gives some 130,000 clones, around 76% of which show up once; about 1.8% is in the top ten. Sequencing was carried out using PBMCs. The receptors derive from a woman between 45 and 60 years old in good health and CMV-seronegative.

The gene calls are TRBV30 and TRBJ1-6, with 10 bases fitting TRBD1. The V and J ends lost 5 bases and 6 bases, in that order; junction bases with no gene match: 1. The CDR3 runs 13 residues. Per germline, CDR1 GTSNPN and CDR2 SVGIG (reference sequence). The CDR3 region is CAWGQGGNSPLHF. The CDR3 DNA sequence: TGTGCCTGGGGACAGGGGGGTAATTCACCCCTCCACTTT.

V gene TRBV7-8 combines with J gene TRBJ1-5; maybe TRBD1 (5 bases). CDR1 is SGHVS and CDR2 is FQNEAQ in the germline V gene. Trimming cost V 4 bases and J 4 bases, with 14 bases left between them. This CDR3 is 15 amino acids long. Here the CDR3 reads CASSSRDLENQPQHF. The CDR3 nucleotides read TGTGCCAGCAGCTCCAGGGATTTGGAGAATCAGCCCCAGCATTTT.

This clone was observed a handful of times. The chain employs TRBV9 and TRBJ1-1; D remains unclear. V lost 4 bases and J 3 bases, leaving 10 bases between the germline ends. CDR1 and CDR2 (germline): SGDLS, YYNGEE. The CDR3 extends over 13 amino acids. The CDR3 is CASSPSVYTEAFF. CDR3 sequence (DNA): TGTGCCAGCAGCCCGTCGGTGTACACTGAAGCTTTCTTT.

The rearrangement joins TRBV4-3 to TRBJ1-2; 7 nucleotides line up with TRBD1. Germline loops: CDR1 LGHNA, CDR2 YSLEER. The ends lost 2 bases at V and 2 bases at J; junction bases unmatched: 8. The CDR3 loop spans 16 amino acids. The CDR3 sequence is CASSQRATGANYGYTF. DNA for the CDR3: TGCGCCAGCAGCCAAAGGGCCACAGGGGCGAACTATGGCTACACCTTC.

The chain is built from TRBV29-1 and TRBJ1-1, with D hard to call. V dropped 7 bases and J dropped 6 bases, with 18 bases sitting between them. This CDR3 is 13 amino acids long. The germline gives CDR1 SQVTM, CDR2 ANQGSEA. The CDR3 loop reads CSGARFAGAEAFF. For the CDR3, the DNA is TGCAGCGGGGCCAGGTTCGCAGGTGCTGAAGCTTTCTTT.

This sequence joins TRBV19 and TRBJ2-5, with a tentative D call TRBD1 (5 bases). Trimming left V 4 bases short and J 5 bases short, with 8 bases between. This CDR3 is 12 amino acids long. Germline CDR1 reads LNHDA; CDR2 reads SQIVND (reference sequence). The CDR3 reads CASSNRWETQYF. CDR3 sequence (DNA): TGTGCCAGTAGTAACAGGTGGGAGACCCAGTACTTC.

The V call is TRBV7-9, the J call TRBJ2-3; 10 bases are a match to TRBD1. CDR3 size: 17 residues. V shed 5 bases, J shed 0 bases, and the junction held 8 bases outside the gene matches. Germline V gene lookup returns CDR1 SEHNR and CDR2 FQNEAQ (reference sequence). The CDR3 protein is CASSLRQGAASTDTQYF. DNA for the CDR3: TGTGCCAGCAGCCTAAGACAGGGGGCGGCAAGCACAGATACGCAGTATTTT.

This clone was detected only a few times. This chain joins TRBV7-3 and TRBJ1-5, with a weak D call TRBD1 (6 bases). The CDR3 totals 16 residues. Germline lookup yields CDR1 SGHTA and CDR2 FQGTGA. V was pared by 5 bases and J by 5 bases, with 19 bases between. The CDR3 nucleotides are TGTGCCAGCAGCAAATTAAAACGGGACAACCATCAGCCCCAGCATTTT. It is translated as CASSKLKRDNHQPQHF.

The rearrangement uses TRBV11-2 and TRBJ2-5, with D possibly matching TRBD2 (5 bases). This CDR3 has 15 residues. The V gene's germline CDR1 is SGHAT and CDR2 FQNNGV. Trimming shortened V by 0 bases and J by 6 bases, and 14 bases separated the two germline ends. As DNA, the CDR3 is TGTGCCAGCAGCTTAGATCTGCTCCCGGGGAAGACCCAGTACTTC. It encodes CASSLDLLPGKTQYF.

Concerning this clone: The same CDR3 also results from other DNA sequences found in this sample. The V call is TRBV7-6, the J call TRBJ2-3, with 8 bases aligning to TRBD1. The CDR3 totals 14 residues. Germline V gives CDR1 SGHVS, CDR2 FNYEAQ. Unmatched junction bases numbered 1, after V lost 2 bases and J lost 3 bases. This CDR3 is CASSLRQGTDTQYF. CDR3 bases: TGTGCCAGCAGCTTAAGACAGGGGACAGATACGCAGTATTTT.

V usage is TRBV5-4 and J usage is TRBJ1-1, with D possibly TRBD1 on 5 matching bases. The CDR3 is 16 amino acids. The germline V and J ends were trimmed by 3 bases and 2 bases, with 17 bases remaining between them. The germline V gene has CDR1 SGHNT and CDR2 YYREEE (reference sequence). The CDR3 loop is CASSSPPGFGNTEAFF. The CDR3 DNA reads as TGTGCCAGCAGCTCGCCCCCAGGGTTCGGAAACACTGAAGCTTTCTTT.

The CDR3 DNA reads TGCGCCAGCAGACCCGGGCCATATGGGGAGCAGTACGTC. This encodes CASRPGPYGEQYV. The chain is built from TRBV4-3 and TRBJ2-7; no definite D call. Trimming took 6 bases from V and 7 from J, leaving 16 bases between them. CDR3 length: 13 residues. Germline CDR1 is LGHNA and CDR2 is YSLEER.

This clone was detected only once. The rearrangement links TRBV30 to TRBJ2-7, with TRBD2 identical over 10 bases. CDR1 is GTSNPN, CDR2 SVGIG, per germline (reference sequence). This CDR3 contains 16 residues. Trimming cost V 2 bases and J 4 bases; bases outside gene matches: 11. For the CDR3, the DNA is TGTGCCTGGAGTTCGAGGAGCGGGAGGGCGGGTTACGAGCAGTACTTC. Its translation is CAWSSRSGRAGYEQYF.

The chain recombines TRBV19 with TRBJ2-1, with TRBD2 matching over 8 bases. The V segment lost 3 bases and the J segment 2 bases; nucleotides outside the gene matches: 6. The length of the CDR3 is 16 residues. The V gene's germline CDR1 is LNHDA and CDR2 SQIVND (reference sequence). In DNA, the CDR3 is TGTGCCAGTAGTATCTCGGGAGGGCCGGCCTACAATGAGCAGTTCTTC. Protein: CASSISGGPAYNEQFF.

The rearrangement joins TRBV6-1 to TRBJ1-1; 7 bases match TRBD1. CDR3 length: 15 residues. CDR1 is MNHNS, CDR2 SASEGT, per germline. Unmatched junction bases numbered 10, after V lost 5 bases and J lost 4 bases. CDR3 in DNA: TGTGCCAGCAGTCAGGGGGTGGGACTAGGCACTGAAGCTTTCTTT. Its translation is CASSQGVGLGTEAFF.

The chain is built from TRBV9 and TRBJ2-2; 14 nucleotides align to TRBD2. Germline V gives CDR1 SGDLS, CDR2 YYNGEE. With V trimmed by 3 bases and J by 5 bases, 3 bases remained unmatched. There are 16 residues in the CDR3. CDR3 DNA: TGTGCCAGCAGCGCCAGGACTAGCGGGAGGACCGGGGAGCTGTTTTTT. It yields the protein CASSARTSGRTGELFF.

The chain carries TRBV4-3 and TRBJ2-7, with 10 bases that match TRBD2. The CDR3 spans 15 residues. The trim removed 0 bases at V and 3 bases at J, leaving 2 bases unmatched. Germline values: CDR1 LGHNA, CDR2 YSLEER. DNA for the CDR3: TGCGCCAGCAGCCAAGATCTAGCGGGAGTCTACGAGCAGTACTTC. Translated: CASSQDLAGVYEQYF.

The J gene is TRBJ2-3, the V gene TRBV6-5; D unclear. Per germline, CDR1 MNHEY and CDR2 SVGAGI. V was cut by 5 bases and J by 2 bases, with 8 bases left in between. The CDR3 extends over 13 amino acids. CDR3 residues: CASSGTHTDTQYF. As DNA, the CDR3 is TGTGCCAGCAGTGGCACCCACACAGATACGCAGTATTTT.

V usage is TRBV4-2 and J usage is TRBJ1-5, with TRBD1 matching 7 bases. J gave up 2 bases and V 0 bases, and 4 bases lay outside the gene matches. CDR1 and CDR2 from the germline V gene are LGHNA and YNFKEQ. CDR3 length equals 16 residues. CDR3 protein: CASSQDMGTGNQPQHF. CDR3 coding DNA: TGTGCCAGCAGCCAAGATATGGGGACAGGCAATCAGCCCCAGCATTTT.

The gene calls are TRBV14 and TRBJ2-3; 9 bases are shared with TRBD2. The CDR3 spans 16 residues. CDR1 SGHDN and CDR2 FVKESK come from the germline V gene. The V segment lost 2 bases and the J segment 1 base; nucleotides outside the gene matches: 4. The CDR3: CASSQIAGVGTDTQYF. The CDR3 DNA sequence: TGTGCCAGCAGCCAAATAGCGGGGGTAGGCACAGATACGCAGTATTTT.

The chain uses TRBV10-3 and TRBJ1-1; 7 bases are shared with TRBD1. Germline CDR1 ENHRY, CDR2 SYGVKD. Germline trimming cut 3 bases from V and 4 bases from J; bases unmatched to any gene: 8. CDR3 length: 15 residues. CDR3 sequence reads: CAISESLQGGTEAFF. CDR3 nucleotide sequence: TGTGCCATCAGTGAAAGTTTGCAGGGGGGCACTGAAGCTTTCTTT.

A single count supports this clone. V usage is TRBV6-5 and J usage is TRBJ2-1; D may be TRBD2 (6 bases). V was clipped by 0 bases and J by 8 bases, with 17 bases between them. Germline CDR1 and CDR2: MNHEY and SVGAGI. The CDR3 has 16 amino acids. The CDR3 spells CASSYSASVSIDEQFF. In DNA form, the CDR3 reads TGTGCCAGCAGTTACTCGGCTAGCGTTTCGATCGATGAGCAGTTCTTC.

The chain joins TRBV4-2 to TRBJ2-2; TRBD2 matches 7 bases. The CDR3 is made up of 19 amino acids. Germline V gene data show CDR1 as LGHNA and CDR2 as YNFKEQ. V was clipped by 3 bases and J by 1 base; unmatched bases: 14. The CDR3 sequence: CASSHRGEGQTGNTGELFF. CDR3 coding DNA: TGTGCCAGCAGCCACCGGGGGGAGGGCCAGACTGGGAACACCGGGGAGCTGTTTTTT.

This chain links TRBV6-1 with TRBJ1-3, with a possible D match to TRBD1 (6 bases). This CDR3 is built from 14 residues. Trimming stripped 0 bases from V and 9 bases from J, with 12 bases between. Germline V lookup: CDR1 MNHNS, CDR2 SASEGT. CDR3: CASSEAGAWGTIYF. The DNA of the CDR3 is TGTGCCAGCAGTGAAGCGGGGGCTTGGGGCACCATATATTTT.

V usage is TRBV30 and J usage is TRBJ2-4, with 10 bases matching TRBD1. Germline trimming cut 3 bases from V and 1 base from J; bases unmatched to any gene: 18. Germline V lookup: CDR1 GTSNPN, CDR2 SVGIG (reference sequence). This CDR3 region has 20 residues. The CDR3 loop is CAWRGTGVVTGLWAKNIQYF. Here the CDR3 DNA reads TGTGCCTGGAGGGGGACAGGGGTAGTTACGGGGCTTTGGGCCAAAAACATTCAGTACTTC. The variable domain in full, completed from reference TRBV30 and TRBJ2-4, reads SQTIHQWPATLVQPVGSPLSLECTVEGTSNPNLYWYRQAAGRGLQLLFYSVGIGQISSEVPQNLSASRPQDRQFILSSKKLLLSDSGFYLCAWRGTGVVTGLWAKNIQYFGAGTRLSVL.

This rearrangement joins TRBV7-2 to TRBJ1-6; a weak D match, TRBD1 (6 bases). Trimming took off 5 bases at V and 6 bases at J, with 17 bases between the two ends. Per the germline V gene, CDR1 is SGHTA and CDR2 is FQGNSA. This CDR3 is built from 16 residues. For the CDR3, the DNA is TGTGCCAGCAGCCAGATCTCCGGCAGGGGTAATTCACCCCTCCACTTT. Translation: CASSQISGRGNSPLHF.

The chain links TRBV7-9 to TRBJ2-3; tentatively, D is TRBD1 (5 bases). V was clipped by 3 bases and J by 4 bases, with 11 bases between them. CDR1 is SEHNR and CDR2 is FQNEAQ in the germline V gene (reference sequence). The CDR3 is 14 amino acids. The CDR3 here is CASSFDSQADTQYF. CDR3 sequence (DNA): TGTGCCAGCAGCTTCGACAGTCAGGCAGATACGCAGTATTTT.